This T cell receptor beta chain was identified during a study of spatial heterogeneity in lung cancer. The sample's time point: sample taken at primary tumor resection. Whole RNA came from tumor, nontumor lung or frozen PBMC and was sequenced without being sorted. TCRdb itself ran the 5' RACE reads through MiXCR, one entry per CDR3 protein. The profile shows 10,000 to 13,000 distinct CDR3 sequences, 8.6% of them singletons. The table lists this clonotype with a few counts. The clonotype originates from a male donor with early-stage non-small cell lung cancer. The material sequenced was PBMCs, taken at surgery.

In DNA form, the CDR3 reads TGTGCCTGGAGTGTGGGGACAGCTTTCGGGGCCAACGTCCTGACTTTC. Translated: CAWSVGTAFGANVLTF. This chain joins TRBV30 and TRBJ2-6, with TRBD1 identical over 7 bases. CDR1 and CDR2 from the germline V gene are GTSNPN and SVGIG (reference sequence). Trimming took 0 bases from V and 4 from J; bases not matched to a gene: 6. The CDR3 totals 16 residues.